The T cell receptor (beta chain) under discussion was sequenced for a study of regulatory T cells in long-lasting Graves disease. Notes on the study in general: Researchers examined only peripheral blood and not thyroid tissue.

CDR3 regions were amplified by Arm-PCR using iRepertoire HTBI primers to build TCR beta libraries. From the multiplex PCR reads, TCRdb called clonotypes with MiXCR, one entry per CDR3 protein. The sample has 700,000 or so distinct CDR3 sequences; 25% to 35% are singletons. Time point indicated: persistent/refractory GD, antithyroid drugs over 5 years with positive TRAb. PBMC RNA served as the TCR library source. The patients were drawn from one endocrinology department in Xi'an, China. A word on this clonotype: Its antigen remains unidentified.

V was cut by 2 bases and J by 1 base, with 18 bases left in between. CDR1 is MNHEY, CDR2 SMNVEV, per germline (reference sequence). The CDR3 runs 17 residues. This clonotype was obtained from a female donor with Graves disease. The specimen was peripheral blood mononuclear cells (PBMCs), collected when the disease was refractory, from a patient treated with antithyroid drugs. This rearrangement joins TRBV27 to TRBJ2-7; TRBD1 is a possible D gene (7 bases). CDR3 protein: CASSLEGGTGASYEQYF. The DNA for the CDR3 is TGTGCCAGCAGTTTAGAGGGGGGCACAGGGGCTTCCTACGAGCAGTACTTC.